This T cell receptor beta chain was obtained from a study of T cells in Graves' hyperthyroidism and ophthalmopathy. Points from the study as a whole: The model identified upcoming ophthalmopathy a median approximately six months ahead of onset.

In the case of this clonotype: Its cognate antigen is unknown.

Individuals with ophthalmopathy presented a Clinical Activity Score of at least 3, a NOSPECS grade of at least 4 and a duration under 3 months. Diagnoses were established using clinical symptoms, serum thyroxine and TRAb, thyroid ultrasound and orbital computed tomography. Template material for amplifying TCR beta CDR3 regions consisted of RNA transcripts. During a first-round RT-PCR of the TCR CDR3, the HTBI primer set was used. In TCRdb, the multiplex PCR reads were re-called with MiXCR into one record per CDR3 protein. The table includes almost 250,000 distinct CDR3 sequences, almost 25% detected once. Source material: blood. This TCR derives from a woman between 40 and 50 years old with Graves' ophthalmopathy.

CDR3 residues: CASRRGTGYEQYF. The DNA for the CDR3 is TGTGCCAGCAGGCGGGGGACAGGCTACGAGCAGTACTTC. V is TRBV6-1 and J is TRBJ2-7, with D possibly being TRBD1 (8 bases). Trimming took 6 bases from V and 3 from J, leaving 12 bases between them. The germline gives CDR1 MNHNS, CDR2 SASEGT. CDR3 size: 13 residues.